One sample yielded the 25 T cell receptor beta chains listed below, sequenced in a study of shared clonotypes between healthy human individuals. Using immunoSEQ multiplex PCR, the repertoire was profiled, and TCRdb retains in-frame clones only, with some absent. The table lists a few million clones, 85% to 95% of them singletons. Sequences were obtained from naive CD4+ T cells from PBMCs. Subset reported: CD45RA+ positively selected. Receptors were obtained from a man in his late teens or twenties in good health. Some clones in this sample may be carry-over from other donors' samples.

The rearrangement joins TRBV28 to TRBJ2-1; no definite D call. Trimming removed 3 bases from V and 4 bases from J, with 19 bases in between. The V gene's germline CDR1 is MDHEN and CDR2 SYDVKM. This CDR3 region has 17 residues. CDR3 loop: CASSLPPKRRLYNEQFF. The CDR3 nucleotides read TGTGCCAGCAGTTTGCCCCCCAAGCGCAGGTTGTACAATGAGCAGTTCTTC.

This clone was detected once. J is TRBJ1-4 and V is TRBV28, with a possible D match to TRBD1 (5 bases). This CDR3 comprises 17 residues. In germline, CDR1 is MDHEN, CDR2 SYDVKM. V was trimmed by 5 bases and J by 7 bases, leaving 23 bases between them. As DNA, the CDR3 is TGTGCCAGCAGTCCAACCGGGACGGAATTTTGGGGTGAAAAACTGTTTTTT. Residues: CASSPTGTEFWGEKLFF.

This clone was seen once. The chain employs TRBV4-1 and TRBJ2-1; 10 bases line up with TRBD2. Germline V gene lookup returns CDR1 MGHRA and CDR2 YSYEKL. J lost 6 bases, V lost 4 bases, and 6 bases had no gene match. The CDR3 spans 15 residues. In nucleotides, the CDR3 is TGCGCCAGCAGCCCTCTAGCGGGAGTTGTCAATGAGCAGTTCTTC. This encodes CASSPLAGVVNEQFF.

The chain joins TRBV27 to TRBJ2-1, with TRBD2 matching 10 bases. The CDR3 covers 15 residues. After removal of 6 bases from V and 8 bases from J, the junction contained 10 bases not matched to a gene. CDR1 and CDR2 from the germline V gene are MNHEY and SMNVEV (reference sequence). CDR3 residues: CASSPPGLAVHEQFF. CDR3 coding DNA: TGTGCCAGCAGCCCGCCCGGACTAGCGGTCCATGAGCAGTTCTTC.

This clone was observed once. This chain uses TRBV6-6 with TRBJ2-5; 7 bases are a match to TRBD2. Germline trimming cut 7 bases from V and 1 base from J; bases unmatched to any gene: 9. The germline gives CDR1 MNHNY, CDR2 SVGAGI (reference sequence). This CDR3 is 15 amino acids long. The CDR3 region is CASTPPGTTQETQYF. The CDR3 region has the DNA TGTGCCAGCACCCCACCTGGGACTACCCAAGAGACCCAGTACTTC.

The chain's CDR3 is CASSLLARDTEAFF. For the CDR3, the DNA is TGTGCCAGCAGTTTATTGGCGCGGGACACTGAAGCTTTCTTT. This sequence joins TRBV27 and TRBJ1-1; D is unresolved. Trimming took off 1 base at V and 3 bases at J, with 9 bases between the two ends. There are 14 residues in the CDR3. CDR1 is MNHEY and CDR2 is SMNVEV in the germline V gene (reference sequence).

This chain uses TRBV5-4 with TRBJ2-2; 7 positions match TRBD2. The V segment lost 3 bases and the J segment 1 base; nucleotides outside the gene matches: 3. Germline CDR1 is SGHNT and CDR2 is YYREEE (reference sequence). The CDR3 contains 15 residues. The CDR3 spells CASSSGGENTGELFF. CDR3 nucleotides: TGTGCCAGCAGCTCGGGGGGAGAGAACACCGGGGAGCTGTTTTTT.

The chain has TRBV10-3 and TRBJ1-1, with D unclear. V lost 2 bases, J lost 1 base, and 8 bases lay in between. Germline V CDR1 and CDR2: ENHRY, SYGVKD. This CDR3 region has 14 residues. CDR3 in amino acids: CAISELWGNTEAFF. Written as DNA, the CDR3 is TGTGCCATCAGTGAGCTGTGGGGGAACACTGAAGCTTTCTTT.

This clone was picked up one time. This chain connects TRBV2 to TRBJ1-1; the D gene is possibly TRBD1 (6 bases). CDR1 and CDR2 (germline): SNHLY, FYNNEI. This CDR3 has 14 residues. The germline V and J ends were trimmed by 6 bases and 0 bases, with 11 bases remaining between them. The CDR3 spells CASRRTVMNTEAFF. DNA for the CDR3: TGTGCCAGCAGGCGGACAGTCATGAACACTGAAGCTTTCTTT.

The chain combines TRBV5-1 with TRBJ1-1; 7 nucleotides agree with TRBD1. The germline gives CDR1 SGHRS, CDR2 YFSETQ. This CDR3 has 15 residues. The J segment lost 1 base and the V segment lost 5 bases, leaving 8 bases of the junction unmatched. The CDR3 reads CASRVQGQRNTEAFF. CDR3 DNA sequence: TGCGCCAGCAGGGTCCAGGGACAGAGGAACACTGAAGCTTTCTTT. Looking up the rest from reference TRBV5-1 and TRBJ1-1 gives the full variable domain: KAGVTQTPRYLIKTRGQQVTLSCSPISGHRSVSWYQQTPGQGLQFLFEYFSETQRNKGNFPGRFSGRQFSNSRSEMNVSTLELGDSALYLCASRVQGQRNTEAFFGQGTRLTVV.

This sequence joins TRBV5-1 and TRBJ2-5; 10 positions match TRBD2. V shed 0 bases, J shed 2 bases, and the junction held 7 bases outside the gene matches. Germline V CDR1 and CDR2: SGHRS, YFSETQ. CDR3 length: 17 residues. In nucleotides, the CDR3 is TGCGCCAGCAGCTTGGTACTAGCGGGGCTAGAACAAGAGACCCAGTACTTC. Its translation: CASSLVLAGLEQETQYF. Full variable domain (missing parts from reference TRBV5-1 and TRBJ2-5): KAGVTQTPRYLIKTRGQQVTLSCSPISGHRSVSWYQQTPGQGLQFLFEYFSETQRNKGNFPGRFSGRQFSNSRSEMNVSTLELGDSALYLCASSLVLAGLEQETQYFGPGTRLLVL.

This sequence joins TRBV7-9 and TRBJ2-7; the match to TRBD1 covers 11 bases. CDR1 and CDR2 from the germline V gene are SEHNR and FQNEAQ (reference sequence). This CDR3 has 15 residues. V shed 4 bases and J 1 base; nucleotides not matched to a gene: 3. CDR3 amino acids: CASSWGQGVSYEQYF. For the CDR3, the DNA is TGTGCCAGCAGCTGGGGACAGGGGGTTTCCTACGAGCAGTACTTC.

The genes are TRBV7-2 and TRBJ1-2, with D perhaps TRBD1 (6 bases). Trimming stripped 5 bases from V and 7 bases from J, with 26 bases between. The CDR3 runs 17 residues. Germline CDR1 SGHTA, CDR2 FQGNSA. The CDR3 protein is CASSPRGSPGQVFGYTF. The DNA for the CDR3 is TGTGCCAGCAGCCCCAGGGGCTCTCCGGGACAAGTGTTTGGCTACACCTTC.

The rearrangement uses TRBV28 and TRBJ1-2; 8 nucleotides line up with TRBD1. Germline V gene data show CDR1 as MDHEN and CDR2 as SYDVKM. CDR3 length: 16 residues. J lost 8 bases, V lost 5 bases, and 16 bases had no gene match. The CDR3 spells CASSPPTGASSTGYTF. Written as DNA, the CDR3 is TGTGCCAGCAGTCCCCCGACAGGGGCTTCGTCGACGGGCTACACCTTC.

The chain employs TRBV11-2 and TRBJ2-1; D is unclear. CDR1 SGHAT and CDR2 FQNNGV come from the germline V gene. The CDR3 covers 13 residues. The V end was cut by 3 bases, the J end by 7 bases, with 10 bases between. Written as DNA, the CDR3 is TGTGCCAGCAGCTTTATCCCACGGAATGAGCAGTTCTTC. Residues: CASSFIPRNEQFF.

The J gene is TRBJ2-3, the V gene TRBV10-1, with D possibly matching TRBD2 (6 bases). The CDR3 consists of 11 residues. V lost 3 bases and J lost 13, with 11 bases in between. Germline V lookup: CDR1 WNHNN, CDR2 SYGVQD (reference sequence). CDR3 bases: TGCGCCAGCAGTGACGGGAGCGGAGAGTATTTT. Amino acids: CASSDGSGEYF.

J is TRBJ2-7 and V is TRBV5-4, with 9 bases lining up with TRBD2. The CDR3 runs 15 residues. J gave up 3 bases and V 0 bases, and 4 bases lay outside the gene matches. Germline loops: CDR1 SGHNT, CDR2 YYREEE (reference sequence). The CDR3 DNA follows: TGTGCCAGCAGCTTGGTGCGGGAGGGCGGCTACGAGCAGTACTTC. Its translation: CASSLVREGGYEQYF.

In its sample, this clone was seen once. CDR3 region: CASSRLAGSQRYEQYF. CDR3 bases: TGTGCCAGCAGCAGACTAGCGGGATCTCAACGGTACGAGCAGTACTTC. The rearrangement links TRBV13 to TRBJ2-5; 11 nucleotides match TRBD2. The better agreement between TRBJ2-7 and the DNA end casts doubt on the J call. Germline CDR1 and CDR2: PRHDT and FYEKMQ (reference sequence). The CDR3 covers 16 residues.

V usage is TRBV6-1 and J usage is TRBJ2-3; TRBD1 matches at 9 bases. Germline V gives CDR1 MNHNS, CDR2 SASEGT. The junction had 8 bases not matched to a gene; V was cut back by 4 bases and J by 6 bases. CDR3 length equals 15 residues. The CDR3 protein is CASSVRDRATDTQYF. DNA for the CDR3: TGTGCCAGCAGTGTCCGGGACAGGGCAACGGATACGCAGTATTTT.

This clone was observed a handful of times. Other nucleotide sequences from this sample produce the same CDR3. The chain links TRBV7-9 to TRBJ1-1; D is possibly TRBD1 (5 bases). Germline-derived CDR1 and CDR2 are SEHNR and FQNEAQ (reference sequence). The V end lost 2 bases, the J end lost 1 base, and 8 bases lay between the germline ends. CDR3 length equals 14 residues. The CDR3 loop reads CASSLKGSNTEAFF. CDR3 DNA sequence: TGTGCCAGCAGCTTAAAGGGGTCGAACACTGAAGCTTTCTTT.

The V and J genes are TRBV5-4 and TRBJ2-3, with D uncertain. Germline CDR1 is SGHNT and CDR2 is YYREEE (reference sequence). This CDR3 comprises 15 residues. V was trimmed by 4 bases and J by 1 base, leaving 13 bases between them. CDR3 sequence reads: CASSPDPERTDTQYF. The CDR3 DNA is TGTGCCAGCAGCCCGGACCCAGAACGCACAGATACGCAGTATTTT. The whole variable domain, filled in from reference TRBV5-4 and TRBJ2-3, reads ETGVTQSPTHLIKTRGQQVTLRCSSQSGHNTVSWYQQALGQGPQFIFQYYREEENGRGNFPPRFSGLQFPNYSSELNVNALELDDSALYLCASSPDPERTDTQYFGPGTRLTVL.

With respect to this clone: The germline gene is not matched at one end of the junction; a read error may be the cause. This chain connects TRBV6-1 to TRBJ1-3, with no clear D. The CDR3 length is 14 residues. Per the germline V gene, CDR1 is MNHNS and CDR2 is SASEGT. The DNA of the CDR3 is TGTGCCAGCACTGAAAGGTCTTTGGGATCCTCCATATATTTT. It is translated as CASTERSLGSSIYF.

The rearrangement links TRBV28 to TRBJ2-7; no clear D. Trimming pared 8 bases from V and 1 base from J, leaving 15 bases between. Germline CDR1 and CDR2: MDHEN and SYDVKM. CDR3 length equals 14 residues. The CDR3 region has the DNA TGTGCCAGCCGCCCATCATTAAGATCCTACGAGCAGTACTTC. It translates to CASRPSLRSYEQYF.

There are a few counts of this clone. The V call is TRBV7-8, the J call TRBJ1-1; 8 positions match TRBD1. The J segment lost 4 bases and the V segment lost 5 bases, leaving 9 bases of the junction unmatched. In germline, CDR1 is SGHVS, CDR2 FQNEAQ. This CDR3 contains 15 residues. DNA of the CDR3: TGTGCCAGCAGCACATGGGGACAGGTGAGCACTGAAGCTTTCTTT. As protein: CASSTWGQVSTEAFF.

The rearrangement links TRBV27 to TRBJ1-5; D is ambiguous. Germline lookup yields CDR1 MNHEY and CDR2 SMNVEV (reference sequence). This CDR3 is 13 amino acids long. The V gene lost 5 bases and the J gene lost 0 bases, with 5 bases spanning the gap. The CDR3: CASSPISNQPQHF. In DNA, the CDR3 is TGTGCCAGCAGTCCCATTAGCAATCAGCCCCAGCATTTT.